Below, 2 T cell receptor beta chains from the same sample are listed, as sequenced in a study of shared clonotypes between healthy human individuals. CD45RO-negative CD8 cells positively selected for CCR7 made up the naive population, which excluded terminally differentiated effector memory CD45RA+ cells. The method was immunoSEQ multiplex PCR; TCRdb's version includes in-frame clones alone and lacks a portion of them. The table has hundreds of thousands of clones, about 92% seen once; the top ten hold more than 20%. Sequenced: naive CD8+ T cells sorted from blood. All receptors come from a man younger than 40 in good health.

As to this clone: This same CDR3 is encoded by further DNA sequences in the sample. The chain joins TRBV6-6 to TRBJ2-7; 11 bases are a match to TRBD2. With 6 bases clipped from V and 1 base from J, the junction kept 2 bases outside the gene matches. Germline values: CDR1 MNHNY, CDR2 SVGAGI (reference sequence). There are 14 residues in the CDR3. The CDR3 protein is CASSTSGRSYEQYF. CDR3 nucleotide sequence: TGTGCCAGCAGCACTAGCGGGAGATCCTACGAGCAGTACTTC.

Worth noting for this clone: Other DNA variants within this sample encode the same CDR3. This sequence joins TRBV27 and TRBJ2-1; no clear D. The CDR3 length is 11 residues. The V and J ends lost 5 bases and 4 bases respectively, with 3 bases between them. Germline values: CDR1 MNHEY, CDR2 SMNVEV (reference sequence). The DNA of the CDR3 is TGTGCCAGCAGTGAGTACAATGAGCAGTTCTTC. As protein: CASSEYNEQFF.